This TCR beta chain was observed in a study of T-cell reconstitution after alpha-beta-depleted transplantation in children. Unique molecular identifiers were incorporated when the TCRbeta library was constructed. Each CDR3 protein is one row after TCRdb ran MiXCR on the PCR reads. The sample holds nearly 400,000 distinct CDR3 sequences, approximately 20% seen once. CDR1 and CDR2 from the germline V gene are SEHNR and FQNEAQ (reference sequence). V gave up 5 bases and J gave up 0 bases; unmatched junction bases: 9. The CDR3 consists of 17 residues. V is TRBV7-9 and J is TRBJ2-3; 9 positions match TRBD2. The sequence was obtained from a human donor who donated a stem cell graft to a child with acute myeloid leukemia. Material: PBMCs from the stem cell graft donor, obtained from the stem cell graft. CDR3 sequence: CASSPRRLAESTDTQYF. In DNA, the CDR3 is TGTGCCAGCAGCCCGCGACGACTAGCGGAGAGCACAGATACGCAGTATTTT.